The 4 T cell receptor beta chains below were found in one sample sequenced in a study of T cells in Graves' hyperthyroidism and ophthalmopathy (dated by TCRdb to between 2017 and 2020). Receptor amplification or capture employed multiplex PCR. The reads were generated on an Illumina HiSeq 2000. The TCR beta CDR3 regions were amplified from the RNA transcripts. The TCR CDR3 was subjected to a first round of RT-PCR using the HTBI primer set and the Qiagen OneStep RT-PCR kit. TCRdb trimmed the raw reads at Q25, called clones with MiXCR and kept productive beta chains. Identical CDR3 protein sequences are pooled into one entry, listed with their most common genes and DNA. The sample profile shows approximately 560,000 distinct CDR3 sequences; 46% of them were found once. 8.2% of the sample is held by the ten biggest clonotypes. Sample: peripheral blood or thyroid tissue (not recorded which). These receptors were obtained from a woman younger than 35 with Graves' hyperthyroidism. Donor details come from another sample of the same person, matched by shared clones.

There are many counts of this clonotype. The chain combines TRBV9 with TRBJ2-5; D perhaps matches TRBD1 (6 bases). V lost 0 bases, J lost 2 bases, and 8 bases lay in between. Germline-derived CDR1 and CDR2 are SGDLS and YYNGEE. The CDR3 consists of 14 residues. CDR3 sequence reads: CASSVAGTQETQYF. DNA of the CDR3: TGTGCCAGCAGCGTAGCTGGGACACAAGAGACCCAGTACTTC.

This clonotype was seen only a few times. The chain employs TRBV7-8 and TRBJ1-2; D uncertain. Germline V gene sequence: CDR1 SGHVS, CDR2 FQNEAQ. Between the trimmed V and J ends, which lost 5 bases and 4 bases, there was a span of 17 bases. The CDR3 loop spans 15 amino acids. CDR3 residues: CASSPKGRRPYGYTF. The CDR3 DNA reads TGTGCCAGCAGCCCAAAAGGGAGAAGGCCCTATGGCTACACCTTC.

The chain couples TRBV7-8 to TRBJ1-5, with D perhaps TRBD1 (6 bases). From germline, CDR1 is SGHVS and CDR2 FQNEAQ. This CDR3 contains 15 residues. Deletions cut 1 base from V and 6 bases from J, with 13 bases between. The chain's CDR3 is CASSLGYAGVQPQHF. The CDR3 DNA is TGTGCCAGCAGCTTAGGTTACGCAGGGGTTCAGCCCCAGCATTTT.

This clonotype was counted many times. The chain is built from TRBV20-1 and TRBJ1-5; 8 bases map to TRBD1. This CDR3 spans 14 amino acids. With V trimmed by 2 bases and J by 6 bases, 6 bases remained unmatched. The germline V gene has CDR1 DFQATT and CDR2 SNEGSKA (reference sequence). The CDR3 spells CSARRQGLSQPQHF. CDR3 DNA: TGCAGTGCTAGAAGACAGGGGCTCAGTCAGCCCCAGCATTTT.